Listed below are T cell receptor beta chains from one sample, sequenced in a study of human T cells and chemical hapten exposure. TCRdb recomputed calls from the RACE reads with MiXCR, one row per CDR3 protein. The sample has more than 95,000 distinct CDR3 sequences; 25% to 30% are singletons. This material consisted of whole blood, taken in connection with sensitization to the hapten diphenylcyclopropenone (DPC). The receptors stem from a man in his forties with alopecia areata. Some clones in this sample may be carry-over from other donors' samples. Both conserved end residues are part of each CDR3. Each record gives: clone size, J gene, V gene, D gene, CDR3 length, CDR3 DNA, CDR3 protein. The D gene is left open where the match is weak. The size of a clone is reported for some rows only, either as once, few or many, or as a class for expanded clones.

abundance: NA
j_gene: TRBJ1-4
v_gene: TRBV7-6
d_gene: NA
len: 12
CDR3nt: TGTGCCAGCAGCCCTGGTGGGGAAAAACTGTTTTTT
CDR3aa: CASSPGGEKLFF

abundance: few
j_gene: TRBJ2-2
v_gene: TRBV20-1
d_gene: TRBD2
len: 14
CDR3nt: TGCAGTGCTAGACCGACTAGCGTAACCGGGGAGCTGTTTTTT
CDR3aa: CSARPTSVTGELFF

abundance: NA
j_gene: TRBJ2-6
v_gene: TRBV9
d_gene: NA
len: 16
CDR3nt: TGTGCCAGCAGCGCCGAGTTAGGCTCTGGGGCCAACGTCCTGACTTTC
CDR3aa: CASSAELGSGANVLTF

abundance: NA
j_gene: TRBJ2-7
v_gene: TRBV12-3/TRBV12-4
d_gene: TRBD2
len: 13
CDR3nt: TGTGCCAGCAGTCTGCAACGGACTAGCGAGCAGTACTTC
CDR3aa: CASSLQRTSEQYF

abundance: few
j_gene: TRBJ2-3
v_gene: TRBV12-3/TRBV12-4
d_gene: NA
len: 16
CDR3nt: TGTGCCAGCACCCCTGGGAGAGGCTTACCCACAGATACGCAGTATTTT
CDR3aa: CASTPGRGLPTDTQYF

abundance: once
j_gene: TRBJ2-7
v_gene: TRBV2
d_gene: TRBD2
len: 17
CDR3nt: TGTGCCAGCAGTGAAATGACGGGAGGGGGTACTTCCTACGAGCAGTACTTC
CDR3aa: CASSEMTGGGTSYEQYF

abundance: few
j_gene: TRBJ2-7
v_gene: TRBV7-2
d_gene: NA
len: 13
CDR3nt: TGTGCCAGCAGCTCCGAACGTGCCTACGAGCAGTACTTC
CDR3aa: CASSSERAYEQYF

abundance: NA
j_gene: TRBJ2-2
v_gene: TRBV14
d_gene: NA
len: 15
CDR3nt: TGTGCCAGCAGCCTTAGGACAGCACACACCGGGGAGCTGTTTTTT
CDR3aa: CASSLRTAHTGELFF

abundance: NA
j_gene: TRBJ1-3
v_gene: TRBV5-1
d_gene: NA
len: 15
CDR3nt: TGCGCCAGCAGCGGAACAGGGAACTCTGGAAACACCATATATTTT
CDR3aa: CASSGTGNSGNTIYF

abundance: few
j_gene: TRBJ2-7
v_gene: TRBV27
d_gene: TRBD1
len: 13
CDR3nt: TGTGCCAGCAGCCGTGGGACAGGGGGCGCGGAGTACTTC
CDR3aa: CASSRGTGGAEYF

abundance: NA
j_gene: TRBJ2-5
v_gene: TRBV6-6
d_gene: NA
len: 15
CDR3nt: TGTGCCAGCAGTACCTCGACTAGTTTTCAAGAGACCCAGTACTTC
CDR3aa: CASSTSTSFQETQYF

abundance: few
j_gene: TRBJ2-7
v_gene: TRBV20-1
d_gene: NA
len: 13
CDR3nt: TGCAGTGCTAGAGAACTAGCAGCCTACGAGCAGTACTTC
CDR3aa: CSARELAAYEQYF

abundance: few
j_gene: TRBJ1-1
v_gene: TRBV27
d_gene: NA
len: 15
CDR3nt: TGTGCCAGCAGTTTTCGTAGGGCACAGAACACTGAAGCTTTCTTT
CDR3aa: CASSFRRAQNTEAFF

abundance: NA
j_gene: TRBJ2-3
v_gene: TRBV7-2
d_gene: NA
len: 14
CDR3nt: TGTGCCAGCAGCTTAGAAGCCTACACAGATACGCAGTATTTT
CDR3aa: CASSLEAYTDTQYF

abundance: few
j_gene: TRBJ2-7
v_gene: TRBV7-2
d_gene: TRBD2
len: 18
CDR3nt: TGTGCCAGCAGCTTAGGACAGGGCGGACTAGCGGGACTTTACGAGCAGTACTTC
CDR3aa: CASSLGQGGLAGLYEQYF

abundance: NA
j_gene: TRBJ2-1
v_gene: TRBV5-4
d_gene: NA
len: 15
CDR3nt: TGTGCCAGCAGCCTCAGGGGCGGAGGGGTCAATGAGCAGTTCTTC
CDR3aa: CASSLRGGGVNEQFF

abundance: few
j_gene: TRBJ2-3
v_gene: TRBV5-1
d_gene: NA
len: 16
CDR3nt: TGCGCCAGCAGCCTGCAAGCGGTCCCGGCCGGAGATACGCAGTATTTT
CDR3aa: CASSLQAVPAGDTQYF

abundance: NA
j_gene: TRBJ2-7
v_gene: TRBV21-1
d_gene: NA
len: 14
CDR3nt: TGTGCCAGCAGCCACGTCCCCAATCCCTACGAGCAGTACTTC
CDR3aa: CASSHVPNPYEQYF

abundance: NA
j_gene: TRBJ2-6
v_gene: TRBV6-2/TRBV6-3
d_gene: NA
len: 17
CDR3nt: TGTGCCAGCAGCCGACGATTGGCCCCGAGAGGGGCCAACGTCCTGACTTTC
CDR3aa: CASSRRLAPRGANVLTF

abundance: few
j_gene: TRBJ1-1
v_gene: TRBV18
d_gene: NA
len: 16
CDR3nt: TGTGCCAGCTTACAACGCCTAGGCAGGGAGAACACTGAAGCTTTCTTT
CDR3aa: CASLQRLGRENTEAFF

abundance: many
j_gene: TRBJ2-3
v_gene: TRBV20-1
d_gene: TRBD2
len: 16
CDR3nt: TGCAGTGCTAGAGATTGGTCCGGGGGAGGGAAGGATACGCAGTATTTT
CDR3aa: CSARDWSGGGKDTQYF

abundance: NA
j_gene: TRBJ1-3
v_gene: TRBV4-3
d_gene: NA
len: 17
CDR3nt: TGCGCCAGCAGCCAAGATGTGCGGTCGAACTCTGGAAACACCATATATTTT
CDR3aa: CASSQDVRSNSGNTIYF

abundance: NA
j_gene: TRBJ2-1
v_gene: TRBV12-3/TRBV12-4
d_gene: TRBD1
len: 16
CDR3nt: TGTGCCAGCAGTTTCTCACAGGGGTTTGTCTACAATGAGCAGTTCTTC
CDR3aa: CASSFSQGFVYNEQFF

abundance: NA
j_gene: TRBJ1-1
v_gene: TRBV10-3
d_gene: NA
len: 15
CDR3nt: TGTGCCATCAGTGAGTCGTCAGGGGTGAGGGCTGAAGCTTTCTTT
CDR3aa: CAISESSGVRAEAFF

abundance: many
j_gene: TRBJ2-6
v_gene: TRBV5-1
d_gene: TRBD1
len: 17
CDR3nt: TGCGCCAGCAGCTCAGGACAGGTTACCTCTGGGGCCAACGTCCTGACTTTC
CDR3aa: CASSSGQVTSGANVLTF

abundance: few
j_gene: TRBJ2-5
v_gene: TRBV9
d_gene: NA
len: 13
CDR3nt: TGTGCCAGCAGCGTAGATCCCGGAGAGACCCAGTACTTC
CDR3aa: CASSVDPGETQYF

abundance: few
j_gene: TRBJ2-3
v_gene: TRBV6-5
d_gene: NA
len: 16
CDR3nt: TGTGCCAGCAGCCGGATGGGACCGAACTTGGGGGGTACGCAGTATTTT
CDR3aa: CASSRMGPNLGGTQYF

abundance: NA
j_gene: TRBJ2-7
v_gene: TRBV11-2
d_gene: NA
len: 16
CDR3nt: TGTGCCAGCAGCACCCCGCCCGATTCTAGCTCCTACGAGCAGTACTTC
CDR3aa: CASSTPPDSSSYEQYF

abundance: NA
j_gene: TRBJ2-3
v_gene: TRBV20-1
d_gene: TRBD2
len: 18
CDR3nt: TGCAGTGCTATAGTAGCGGGAGGGCCCTCTCAAAGCACAGATACGCAGTATTTT
CDR3aa: CSAIVAGGPSQSTDTQYF

abundance: medium-sized
j_gene: TRBJ2-7
v_gene: TRBV7-9
d_gene: TRBD1
len: 16
CDR3nt: TGTGCCAGCAGCTTTACCGGGACAGGGGGTTTCTACGAGCAGTACTTC
CDR3aa: CASSFTGTGGFYEQYF

abundance: NA
j_gene: TRBJ2-1
v_gene: TRBV15
d_gene: NA
len: 12
CDR3nt: TGTGCCACCTCCGACCTAGCAAGTGAGCAGTTCTTC
CDR3aa: CATSDLASEQFF

abundance: NA
j_gene: TRBJ1-1
v_gene: TRBV20-1
d_gene: NA
len: 14
CDR3nt: TGCAGTGCCGACCCCGGGACCTTCGGCACTGAAGCTTTCTTT
CDR3aa: CSADPGTFGTEAFF

abundance: few
j_gene: TRBJ1-1
v_gene: TRBV12-3/TRBV12-4
d_gene: NA
len: 11
CDR3nt: TGTGCCAGCAGGTCCGGTTGGGAAGCTTTCTTT
CDR3aa: CASRSGWEAFF

abundance: NA
j_gene: TRBJ2-5
v_gene: TRBV20-1
d_gene: NA
len: 12
CDR3nt: TGCAGTGCTAGATCCCAGGGAGAGACCCAGTACTTC
CDR3aa: CSARSQGETQYF

abundance: NA
j_gene: TRBJ2-3
v_gene: TRBV6-5
d_gene: TRBD2
len: 16
CDR3nt: TGTGCCAGCAGTTACTATTCTAGCGGGAGCAAGGATACGCAGTATTTT
CDR3aa: CASSYYSSGSKDTQYF

abundance: few
j_gene: TRBJ1-5
v_gene: TRBV18
d_gene: NA
len: 13
CDR3nt: TGTGCCAGCTCCCAAGACGGAAATCAGCCCCAGCATTTT
CDR3aa: CASSQDGNQPQHF

abundance: few
j_gene: TRBJ2-7
v_gene: TRBV7-8
d_gene: NA
len: 13
CDR3nt: TGTGCCAGCAGCAACAGGGAAGGGTACGAGCAGTACTTC
CDR3aa: CASSNREGYEQYF

abundance: few
j_gene: TRBJ2-1
v_gene: TRBV3-1
d_gene: TRBD2
len: 17
CDR3nt: TGTGCCAGCAGCCAAGGACTAGCGGGAGCCCTAGGGGATGAGCAGTTCTTC
CDR3aa: CASSQGLAGALGDEQFF

abundance: few
j_gene: TRBJ1-1
v_gene: TRBV18
d_gene: TRBD1
len: 14
CDR3nt: TGTGCCAGCTCACCAGGACAGGCGATTAGGGAAGCTTTCTTT
CDR3aa: CASSPGQAIREAFF

abundance: NA
j_gene: TRBJ2-1
v_gene: TRBV20-1
d_gene: TRBD1
len: 14
CDR3nt: TGCAGTGCTGTAGACAGGGCCTCCTACAATGAGCAGTTCTTC
CDR3aa: CSAVDRASYNEQFF

abundance: NA
j_gene: TRBJ1-1
v_gene: TRBV18
d_gene: NA
len: 15
CDR3nt: TGTGCCAGCTCACCAGTCGGGAGGGGGAACACTGAAGCTTTCTTT
CDR3aa: CASSPVGRGNTEAFF

abundance: few
j_gene: TRBJ2-7
v_gene: TRBV6-2/TRBV6-3
d_gene: TRBD1
len: 15
CDR3nt: TGTGCCAGCAGACCCGGGACAGGGGGCATGTACGAGCAGTACTTC
CDR3aa: CASRPGTGGMYEQYF

abundance: few
j_gene: TRBJ2-2
v_gene: TRBV28
d_gene: NA
len: 15
CDR3nt: TGTGCCAGCAGTTGGGACGGCCGGCGTGCCGGGGAGCTGTTTTTT
CDR3aa: CASSWDGRRAGELFF

abundance: NA
j_gene: TRBJ2-2
v_gene: TRBV9
d_gene: NA
len: 12
CDR3nt: TGTGCCAGCAGCGTAGTTTCCGGGGAGCTGTTTTTT
CDR3aa: CASSVVSGELFF

abundance: few
j_gene: TRBJ2-4
v_gene: TRBV12-3/TRBV12-4
d_gene: NA
len: 14
CDR3nt: TGTGCCAGCAGTCCGACCGGAGGCAAAAACATTCAGTACTTC
CDR3aa: CASSPTGGKNIQYF

abundance: NA
j_gene: TRBJ2-3
v_gene: TRBV5-1
d_gene: NA
len: 18
CDR3nt: TGCGCCAGCAGCCTCGGGCAGGGGTCAATTCCTAGCACAGATACGCAGTATTTT
CDR3aa: CASSLGQGSIPSTDTQYF

abundance: many
j_gene: TRBJ2-3
v_gene: TRBV6-5
d_gene: TRBD2
len: 14
CDR3nt: TGTGCCAGCAGTTACAAGACTAGCGCAGATACGCAGTATTTT
CDR3aa: CASSYKTSADTQYF

abundance: NA
j_gene: TRBJ1-5
v_gene: TRBV28
d_gene: TRBD1
len: 16
CDR3nt: TGTGCCAGCAGTTCACGGGACAGGGGAAGGAGAAAGCCCCAGCATTTT
CDR3aa: CASSSRDRGRRKPQHF

abundance: NA
j_gene: TRBJ2-1
v_gene: TRBV27
d_gene: NA
len: 13
CDR3nt: TGTGCCAGCAGTTACTCCCGCTACAATGAGCAGTTCTTC
CDR3aa: CASSYSRYNEQFF

abundance: few
j_gene: TRBJ2-7
v_gene: TRBV12-3/TRBV12-4
d_gene: TRBD1
len: 14
CDR3nt: TGTGCCAGCAGTTTAGTCGGGACAGACTACGAGCAGTACTTC
CDR3aa: CASSLVGTDYEQYF

abundance: NA
j_gene: TRBJ1-5
v_gene: TRBV28
d_gene: NA
len: 12
CDR3nt: TGTGCCAGCGTAGAGGGGAATCAGCCCCAGCATTTT
CDR3aa: CASVEGNQPQHF

abundance: NA
j_gene: TRBJ2-3
v_gene: TRBV7-2
d_gene: NA
len: 14
CDR3nt: TGTGCCAGCAGCGGAAGTACTTCGACAGATACGCAGTATTTT
CDR3aa: CASSGSTSTDTQYF

abundance: NA
j_gene: TRBJ2-7
v_gene: TRBV20-1
d_gene: TRBD2
len: 15
CDR3nt: TGCAGTGCTACACCGGGGGAGGGAAGGTCCTACGAGCAGTACTTC
CDR3aa: CSATPGEGRSYEQYF

abundance: once
j_gene: TRBJ2-1
v_gene: TRBV24-1
d_gene: NA
len: 14
CDR3nt: TGTGCCACCAGTGATCCGGGACCTGGGGGTGAGCAGTTCTTC
CDR3aa: CATSDPGPGGEQFF

abundance: few
j_gene: TRBJ1-6
v_gene: TRBV28
d_gene: NA
len: 15
CDR3nt: TGTGCCAGCAGTTTGGGGCAGGGGCTTAGTTCACCCCTCCACTTT
CDR3aa: CASSLGQGLSSPLHF

abundance: NA
j_gene: TRBJ2-1
v_gene: TRBV7-2
d_gene: TRBD2
len: 14
CDR3nt: TGTGCCAGCAGCTTAGGGACTAGCGGCAATGAGCAGTTCTTC
CDR3aa: CASSLGTSGNEQFF

abundance: NA
j_gene: TRBJ2-3
v_gene: TRBV4-3
d_gene: NA
len: 15
CDR3nt: TGCGCCAGCAGCCAACTTGATGGTCCCACAGATACGCAGTATTTT
CDR3aa: CASSQLDGPTDTQYF